Listed below are T cell receptor beta chains from one sample, sequenced in a study of regulatory T cells in long-lasting Graves disease. TCRdb fed the multiplex PCR reads into MiXCR, producing one record per CDR3 protein. The table has fewer than 600,000 distinct CDR3 sequences, around a fifth seen once. The specimen comprised peripheral blood mononuclear cells (PBMCs), sampled when the disease was refractory, from a patient treated with antithyroid drugs. These receptors all stem from a female donor with Graves disease. Both conserved end residues are part of each CDR3. Fields, in order: V gene, J gene, CDR3 protein.

v_call: TRBV7-2; j_call: TRBJ2-7; cdr3_aa: CASSGGTGRAYEQYF
v_call: TRBV28; j_call: TRBJ1-2; cdr3_aa: CASRMPGTGYYGYTF
v_call: TRBV11-2; j_call: TRBJ2-5; cdr3_aa: CASSLDRQEETQYF
v_call: TRBV9; j_call: TRBJ2-1; cdr3_aa: CASSVGLAGPRPSYNEQFF
v_call: TRBV6-2/TRBV6-3; j_call: TRBJ1-1; cdr3_aa: CASTEQGNTEAFF
v_call: TRBV19; j_call: TRBJ1-4; cdr3_aa: CASGASEKLFF
v_call: TRBV20-1; j_call: TRBJ1-3; cdr3_aa: CSAPLGSGNTIYF
v_call: TRBV7-8; j_call: TRBJ2-5; cdr3_aa: CASSLDSRGQETQYF
v_call: TRBV7-9; j_call: TRBJ1-1; cdr3_aa: CASSLWGLDLNTEAFF
v_call: TRBV6-5; j_call: TRBJ1-1; cdr3_aa: CASSYAGDGKAFF
v_call: TRBV7-8; j_call: TRBJ2-1; cdr3_aa: CASSHQGRYNEQFF
v_call: TRBV10-3; j_call: TRBJ1-1; cdr3_aa: CAIKGNTEAFF
v_call: TRBV19; j_call: TRBJ1-2; cdr3_aa: CATEGQSYGYTF
v_call: TRBV11-2; j_call: TRBJ1-3; cdr3_aa: CASSPLQGAVSGNTIYF
v_call: TRBV7-3; j_call: TRBJ1-2; cdr3_aa: CASSLSQKDGYTF
v_call: TRBV27; j_call: TRBJ2-5; cdr3_aa: CAGRGAGPGNQETQYF
v_call: TRBV5-1; j_call: TRBJ2-2; cdr3_aa: CASTRDRDAGELFF
v_call: TRBV7-6; j_call: TRBJ1-6; cdr3_aa: CASSLGPSSPLHF
v_call: TRBV5-1; j_call: TRBJ2-7; cdr3_aa: CASSSPTQFYEQYF
v_call: TRBV28; j_call: TRBJ1-4; cdr3_aa: CASSLEESSNEKLFF
v_call: TRBV12-3/TRBV12-4; j_call: TRBJ1-1; cdr3_aa: CASSFGQSTEAFF
v_call: TRBV7-9; j_call: TRBJ2-7; cdr3_aa: CASSRYWTYEQYF
v_call: TRBV14; j_call: TRBJ2-6; cdr3_aa: CASSQLPWEGSGANVLTF
v_call: TRBV7-6; j_call: TRBJ2-7; cdr3_aa: CASSLELGQPYEQYF
v_call: TRBV19; j_call: TRBJ1-1; cdr3_aa: CASMGSHSEAFF
v_call: TRBV20-1; j_call: TRBJ1-6; cdr3_aa: CSAPGTGWPLHF
v_call: TRBV28; j_call: TRBJ1-2; cdr3_aa: CASSPSPKRVPNNYGYTF
v_call: TRBV5-6; j_call: TRBJ1-1; cdr3_aa: CASSLPPGPTNTEAFF
v_call: TRBV28; j_call: TRBJ1-5; cdr3_aa: CASSPRRVYSNQPQHF
v_call: TRBV6-1; j_call: TRBJ2-2; cdr3_aa: CASQSGHSNTGELFF
v_call: TRBV7-9; j_call: TRBJ2-1; cdr3_aa: CASSLDLAGGLGEQFF
v_call: TRBV29-1; j_call: TRBJ2-7; cdr3_aa: CSVVHNSCEQYF
v_call: TRBV28; j_call: TRBJ2-5; cdr3_aa: CASSGTGVQETQYF
v_call: TRBV28; j_call: TRBJ2-2; cdr3_aa: CASSLWAGTGELFF
v_call: TRBV6-5; j_call: TRBJ2-2; cdr3_aa: CASSFGSTGELFF
v_call: TRBV7-2; j_call: TRBJ2-3; cdr3_aa: CASRPPGTSAQYF
v_call: TRBV7-9; j_call: TRBJ1-2; cdr3_aa: CASSPGQHYGYTF
v_call: TRBV12-3/TRBV12-4; j_call: TRBJ2-3; cdr3_aa: CASSLVSVDTQYF
v_call: TRBV28; j_call: TRBJ1-4; cdr3_aa: CASSLYIEKLFF
v_call: TRBV2; j_call: TRBJ1-3; cdr3_aa: CASSLQGRDTIYF
v_call: TRBV7-9; j_call: TRBJ1-1; cdr3_aa: CASSATGDTEAFF
v_call: TRBV14; j_call: TRBJ1-4; cdr3_aa: CASSQAPDEKLFF
v_call: TRBV29-1; j_call: TRBJ1-1; cdr3_aa: CSVLQGGGTEAFF
v_call: TRBV28; j_call: TRBJ1-2; cdr3_aa: CASKGWGQGYGYTF
v_call: TRBV12-3/TRBV12-4; j_call: TRBJ2-7; cdr3_aa: CASSFGPGGSYEQYF
v_call: TRBV2; j_call: TRBJ1-3; cdr3_aa: CASKLNSGNTIYF
v_call: TRBV6-2/TRBV6-3; j_call: TRBJ2-7; cdr3_aa: CASSYETSGPEQYF
v_call: TRBV28; j_call: TRBJ2-4; cdr3_aa: CASSVQAGAKNIQYF
v_call: TRBV20-1; j_call: TRBJ2-7; cdr3_aa: CSARDPRGPPTYEQYF
v_call: TRBV6-1; j_call: TRBJ2-7; cdr3_aa: CASTAGVSSYEQYF
v_call: TRBV7-8; j_call: TRBJ1-5; cdr3_aa: CASSSLYSRNQPQHF